Listed below are T cell receptor beta chains from one sample, sequenced in a study of control samples from healthy donors and cancer patients. Generated by immunoSEQ multiplex PCR, the TCRdb table keeps only in-frame clones and is missing some. Of about 170,000 clones listed, around nine tenths were seen once; the top ten hold roughly 5.3%. The sample was blood. These receptors were obtained from a woman aged 25 to 39 in good health. Each CDR3 is given without its conserved first and last residue.

v_gene	j_gene	CDR3aa
TRBV2	TRBJ2-7	ASSPTGRQY
TRBV3-1/TRBV3-2	TRBJ1-4	ASSQVGGAGEKLF
TRBV2	TRBJ2-2	ASSDQAGAVSGELF
TRBV28	TRBJ2-7	ASSRQGRYEQY
TRBV5-1	TRBJ2-1	ASSLGGRARGPFNEQF
TRBV6-1	TRBJ1-2	ASSGETGSTNYGYT
TRBV28	TRBJ2-5	ASSLGGASVQETQY
TRBV9	TRBJ2-2	ASSVEQANTGELF
TRBV2	TRBJ2-6	ASRATAGANVLT
TRBV5-4	TRBJ2-1	ASSLADKRGGLNEQF
TRBV11-3	TRBJ2-1	ASSPGRGLASYNEQF
TRBV27	TRBJ2-5	ASSILAGGETQY
TRBV3-1/TRBV3-2	TRBJ2-6	ASSQDSGANVLT
TRBV7-9	TRBJ2-3	ASSGGAADTQY
TRBV27	TRBJ2-7	ASSLSRGDEQY
TRBV27	TRBJ1-2	ASSLGVLGGYT
TRBV11-2	TRBJ1-4	ASSLEVGPLF
TRBV3-1/TRBV3-2	TRBJ1-6	ASSQEIVSPLH
TRBV13	TRBJ1-1	ASSPPGGFNTEAF
TRBV5-1	TRBJ2-1	ASSLASGRGASREQF
TRBV4-1	TRBJ2-4	ASSQDSGLAKNIQY
TRBV28	TRBJ2-3	ASISSGSTDTQY
TRBV28	TRBJ1-5	ASKQGGKPQH
TRBV30	TRBJ1-1	AWIQGKTEAF
TRBV4-2	TRBJ2-7	ASSQGGPLWEQY
TRBV6-5	TRBJ2-3	ASSYSFRGGADTQY
TRBV11-2	TRBJ1-5	ASSLEQGINQPQH
TRBV5-1	TRBJ1-1	ASSGGTGRETEAF
TRBV5-4	TRBJ1-6	ASSSIQGRDNSPLH
TRBV14	TRBJ1-6	ASSQHWNSPLH
TRBV5-4	TRBJ1-2	ASSLGTGGRDYGYT
TRBV9	TRBJ1-2	ASSGQGVGYT
TRBV5-1	TRBJ2-3	ASSFAERASTDTQY
TRBV10-3	TRBJ2-1	AISSSGGHGPNEQF
TRBV6-2/TRBV6-3	TRBJ2-2	ASSYPDRAPANTGELF
TRBV28	TRBJ2-7	ASRGSGSYEQY
TRBV19	TRBJ1-5	ASSNDGGGNQPQH
TRBV4-1	TRBJ1-1	ASSPYGSTTEAF
TRBV28	TRBJ2-1	ASTPTSGRINEQF
TRBV20-1	TRBJ1-5	SASNDRGDQPQH
TRBV7-9	TRBJ2-7	ASSLAGASAEQY
TRBV9	TRBJ2-1	ASSVTSYNEQF
TRBV10-1	TRBJ2-2	ASSPVANTGELF
TRBV19	TRBJ2-7	ASSITETYEQY
TRBV6-5	TRBJ2-2	ASARETGELF
TRBV4-1	TRBJ1-2	ASSPQLGTNYGYT
TRBV29-1	TRBJ2-7	SGAQGGGYEQY
TRBV28	TRBJ1-4	ASSGMGDRDIEKLF
TRBV2	TRBJ2-6	ASWEGYGANVLT
TRBV19	TRBJ2-5	ASSKGLAGGPRETQY